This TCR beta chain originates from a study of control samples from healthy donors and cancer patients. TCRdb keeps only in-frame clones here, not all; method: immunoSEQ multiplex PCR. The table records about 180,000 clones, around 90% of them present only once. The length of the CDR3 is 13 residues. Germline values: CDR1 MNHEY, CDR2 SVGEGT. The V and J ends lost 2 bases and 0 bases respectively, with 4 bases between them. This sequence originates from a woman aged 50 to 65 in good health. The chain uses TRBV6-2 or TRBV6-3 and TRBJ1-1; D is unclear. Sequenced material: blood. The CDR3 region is CASSYPMNTEAFF. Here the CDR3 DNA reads TGTGCCAGCAGTTACCCGATGAACACTGAAGCTTTCTTT.